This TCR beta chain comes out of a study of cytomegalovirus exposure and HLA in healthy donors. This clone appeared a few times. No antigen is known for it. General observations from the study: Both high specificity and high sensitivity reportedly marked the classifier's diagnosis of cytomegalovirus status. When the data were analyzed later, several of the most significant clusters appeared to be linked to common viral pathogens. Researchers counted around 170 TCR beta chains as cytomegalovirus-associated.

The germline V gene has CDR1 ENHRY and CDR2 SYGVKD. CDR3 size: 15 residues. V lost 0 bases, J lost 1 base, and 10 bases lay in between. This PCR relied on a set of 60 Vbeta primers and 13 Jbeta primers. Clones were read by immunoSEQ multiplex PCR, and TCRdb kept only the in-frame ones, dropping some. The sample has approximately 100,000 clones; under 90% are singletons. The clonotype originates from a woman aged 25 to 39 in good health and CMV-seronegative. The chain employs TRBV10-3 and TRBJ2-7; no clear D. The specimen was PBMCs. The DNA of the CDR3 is TGTGCCATCAGTGAGTCCGTGACACCTTCCTACGAGCAGTACTTC. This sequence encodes CAISESVTPSYEQYF.